Listed below are T cell receptor beta chains from one sample, sequenced in a study of blood T cell repertoires in COVID-19. Some clones are missing from TCRdb's copy, which holds only in-frame ones; the method was immunoSEQ multiplex PCR. The sample lists about 150,000 clones, 84% occurring once. The sequenced sample consisted of PBMCs or T cells enriched from blood (not recorded which). These receptors were taken from a man aged 45-60 years who had recovered from COVID-19. Both conserved end residues are trimmed from each CDR3. The order of the fields is V gene, clone size, J gene, D gene, CDR3 protein. The D gene is left open where the match is weak. Rows give clone size only sometimes, using once, few, many, or a class for an expanded clone.

TRBV12-3/TRBV12-4,.,TRBJ2-7,.,ASSLDNSYEQY
TRBV3-1/TRBV3-2,.,TRBJ2-7,.,ASSQYPDSYEQY
TRBV9,.,TRBJ1-3,.,ASSDPGGNTIY
TRBV30,.,TRBJ2-4,.,AWSRRGVKNIQY
TRBV19,.,TRBJ1-6,.,ASSIDRELNSPLH
TRBV5-5,.,TRBJ2-5,.,ASSLASQETQY
TRBV18,.,TRBJ2-7,TRBD1,ASSPGQGDYEQY
TRBV12-3/TRBV12-4,.,TRBJ1-1,.,ASSSRWDTEAF
TRBV7-2,.,TRBJ2-5,TRBD2,ASSLASSGGAPKTQY
TRBV9,.,TRBJ2-2,TRBD2,ASSVMSGGGNTGELF
TRBV7-9,.,TRBJ2-1,.,ASSLATGNVNEQF
TRBV4-1,.,TRBJ2-3,.,ASSQAQTGSSTDTQY
TRBV14,.,TRBJ2-5,TRBD1,ASSQLQGVQETQY
TRBV2,.,TRBJ1-2,TRBD1,ASSTHRGSYGYT
TRBV19,.,TRBJ1-4,TRBD1,ASNDRVVEKLF
TRBV19,.,TRBJ1-1,TRBD1,ASSAQGDGTEAF
TRBV5-1,.,TRBJ1-4,TRBD1,ASSLGQGGAANEKLF
TRBV18,few,TRBJ1-1,.,ASSRSGMNTEAF
TRBV11-2,.,TRBJ2-3,TRBD1,ASSLGDRGRTDTQY
TRBV7-2,once,TRBJ1-5,.,ASSFQGTNNQPQH
TRBV19,.,TRBJ1-5,TRBD1,ASRRTGGPNQPQH
TRBV30,.,TRBJ2-1,TRBD2,AWSVQLAGGYNEQF
TRBV6-2/TRBV6-3,.,TRBJ2-3,TRBD2,ASSLSAGGPDTQY
TRBV29-1,.,TRBJ1-2,TRBD1,SPFTGADGYT
TRBV12-3/TRBV12-4,.,TRBJ2-7,.,ASRTRAYEQY
TRBV19,once,TRBJ1-4,TRBD1,ASSPGTATNEKLF
TRBV4-1,.,TRBJ2-2,.,ASSQDVQGWTGELF
TRBV6-1,.,TRBJ1-2,TRBD1,ASSETGGRGYT
TRBV7-9,.,TRBJ1-3,TRBD1,ASSSAGGPGNTIY
TRBV27,.,TRBJ1-4,TRBD1,ASSLFQGAVEKLF